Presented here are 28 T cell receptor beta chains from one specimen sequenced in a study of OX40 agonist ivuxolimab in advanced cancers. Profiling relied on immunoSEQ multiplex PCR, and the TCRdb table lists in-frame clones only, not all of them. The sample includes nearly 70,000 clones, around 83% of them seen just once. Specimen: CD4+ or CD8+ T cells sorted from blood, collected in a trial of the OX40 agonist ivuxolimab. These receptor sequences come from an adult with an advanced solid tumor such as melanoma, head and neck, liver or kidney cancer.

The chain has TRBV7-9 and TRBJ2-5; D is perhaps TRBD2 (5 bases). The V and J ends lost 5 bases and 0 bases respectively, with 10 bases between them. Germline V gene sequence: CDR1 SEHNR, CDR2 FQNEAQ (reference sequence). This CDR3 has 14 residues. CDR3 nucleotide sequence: TGTGCCAGCAGCCCCGGGGAGTACCAAGAGACCCAGTACTTC. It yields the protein CASSPGEYQETQYF.

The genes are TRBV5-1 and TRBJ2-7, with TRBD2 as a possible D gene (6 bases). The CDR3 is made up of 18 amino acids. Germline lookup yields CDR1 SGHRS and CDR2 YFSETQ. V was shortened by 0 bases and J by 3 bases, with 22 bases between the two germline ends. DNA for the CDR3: TGCGCCAGCAGCTTGGTGCCTTCAGCGGGTCTTCGAATCTACGAGCAGTACTTC. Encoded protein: CASSLVPSAGLRIYEQYF.

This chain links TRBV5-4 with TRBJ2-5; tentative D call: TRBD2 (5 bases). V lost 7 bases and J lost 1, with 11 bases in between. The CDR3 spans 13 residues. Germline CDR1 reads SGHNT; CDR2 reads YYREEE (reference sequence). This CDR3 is CASRPGTQETQYF. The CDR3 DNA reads TGTGCCAGCCGGCCGGGAACCCAAGAGACCCAGTACTTC.

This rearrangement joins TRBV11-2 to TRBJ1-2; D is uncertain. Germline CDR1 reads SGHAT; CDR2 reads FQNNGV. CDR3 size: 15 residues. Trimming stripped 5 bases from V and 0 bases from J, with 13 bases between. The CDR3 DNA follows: TGTGCCAGCAGCCCACGGGCAGGAACTAACTATGGCTACACCTTC. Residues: CASSPRAGTNYGYTF.

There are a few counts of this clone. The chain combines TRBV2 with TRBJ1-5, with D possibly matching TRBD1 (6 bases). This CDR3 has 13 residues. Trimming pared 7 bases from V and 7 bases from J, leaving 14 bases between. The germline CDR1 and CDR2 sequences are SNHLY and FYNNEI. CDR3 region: CASNQGPRQPQHF. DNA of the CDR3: TGTGCCAGCAATCAGGGGCCCAGGCAGCCCCAGCATTTT.

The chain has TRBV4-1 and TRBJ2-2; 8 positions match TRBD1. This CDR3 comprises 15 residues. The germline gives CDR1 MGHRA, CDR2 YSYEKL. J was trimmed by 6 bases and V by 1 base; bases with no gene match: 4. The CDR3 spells CASSQGDRKAGELFF. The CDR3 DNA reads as TGCGCCAGCAGCCAAGGGGACAGGAAGGCCGGGGAGCTGTTTTTT.

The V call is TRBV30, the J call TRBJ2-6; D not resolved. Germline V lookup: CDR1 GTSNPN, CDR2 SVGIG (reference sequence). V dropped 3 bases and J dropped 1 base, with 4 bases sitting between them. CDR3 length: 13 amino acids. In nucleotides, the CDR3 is TGTGCCTGGAGCTTTTCTGGGGCCAACGTCCTGACTTTC. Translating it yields CAWSFSGANVLTF.

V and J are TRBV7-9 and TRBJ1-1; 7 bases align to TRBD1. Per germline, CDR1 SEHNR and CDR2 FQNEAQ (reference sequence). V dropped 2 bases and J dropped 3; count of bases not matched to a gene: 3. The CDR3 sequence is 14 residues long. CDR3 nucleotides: TGTGCCAGCAGCTTATCCAGGGGGGACACTGAAGCTTTCTTT. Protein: CASSLSRGDTEAFF.

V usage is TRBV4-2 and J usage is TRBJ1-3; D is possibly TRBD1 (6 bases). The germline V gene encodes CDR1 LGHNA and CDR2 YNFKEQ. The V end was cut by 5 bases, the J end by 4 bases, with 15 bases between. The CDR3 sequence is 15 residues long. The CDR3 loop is CASSLTGFGGNTIYF. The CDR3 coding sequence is TGTGCCAGCAGCTTGACAGGTTTCGGCGGAAACACCATATATTTT.

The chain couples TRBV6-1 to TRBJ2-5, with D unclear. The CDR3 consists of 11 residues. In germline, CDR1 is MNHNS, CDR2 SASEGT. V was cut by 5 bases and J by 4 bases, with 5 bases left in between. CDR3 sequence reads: CASSWLETQYF. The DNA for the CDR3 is TGTGCCAGCAGTTGGCTAGAGACCCAGTACTTC.

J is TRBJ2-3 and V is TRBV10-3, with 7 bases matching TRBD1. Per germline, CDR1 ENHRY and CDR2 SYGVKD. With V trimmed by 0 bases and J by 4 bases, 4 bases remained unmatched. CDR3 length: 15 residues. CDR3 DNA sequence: TGTGCCATCAGTGAGTCTAAAGGGGGCGCAGATACGCAGTATTTT. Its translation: CAISESKGGADTQYF.

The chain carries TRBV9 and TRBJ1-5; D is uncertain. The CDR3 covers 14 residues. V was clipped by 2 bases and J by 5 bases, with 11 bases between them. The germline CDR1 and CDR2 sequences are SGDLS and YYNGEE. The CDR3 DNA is TGTGCCAGCAGCGTTGAAGACCGAGATCAGCCCCAGCATTTT. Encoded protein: CASSVEDRDQPQHF.

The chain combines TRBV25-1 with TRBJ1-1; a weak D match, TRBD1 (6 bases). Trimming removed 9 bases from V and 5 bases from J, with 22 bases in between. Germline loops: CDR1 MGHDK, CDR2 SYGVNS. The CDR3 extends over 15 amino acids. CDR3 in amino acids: CARLVKGGRGTEAFF. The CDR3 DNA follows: TGTGCCAGATTAGTTAAAGGGGGGCGAGGGACTGAAGCTTTCTTT.

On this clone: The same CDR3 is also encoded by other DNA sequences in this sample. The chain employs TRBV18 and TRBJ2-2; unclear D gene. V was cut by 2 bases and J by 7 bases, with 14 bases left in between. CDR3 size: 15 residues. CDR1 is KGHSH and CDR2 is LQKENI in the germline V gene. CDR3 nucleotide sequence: TGTGCCAGCTCACCAATGGGCCCTCCTAGCGGGGAGCTGTTTTTT. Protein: CASSPMGPPSGELFF. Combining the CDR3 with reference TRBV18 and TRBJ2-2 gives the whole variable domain NAGVMQNPRHLVRRRGQEARLRCSPMKGHSHVYWYRQLPEEGLKFMVYLQKENIIDESGMPKERFSAEFPKEGPSILRIQQVVRGDSAAYFCASSPMGPPSGELFFGEGSRLTVL.

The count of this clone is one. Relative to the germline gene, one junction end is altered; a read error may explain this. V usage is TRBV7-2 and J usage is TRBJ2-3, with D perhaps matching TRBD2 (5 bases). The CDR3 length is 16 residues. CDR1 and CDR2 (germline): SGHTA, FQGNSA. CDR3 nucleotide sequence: TGTGCCAGCAGCCTAGCTATAGGAAGGAAGGCAGATACGCAGTATTTT. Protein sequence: CASSLAIGRKADTQYF.

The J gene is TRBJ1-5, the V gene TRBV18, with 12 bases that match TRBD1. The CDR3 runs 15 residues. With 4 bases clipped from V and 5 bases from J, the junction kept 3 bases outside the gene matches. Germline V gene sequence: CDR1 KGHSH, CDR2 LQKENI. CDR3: CASSRDRGLDQPQHF. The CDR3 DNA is TGTGCCAGCTCACGGGACAGGGGGCTTGATCAGCCCCAGCATTTT. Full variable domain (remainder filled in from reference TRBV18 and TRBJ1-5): NAGVMQNPRHLVRRRGQEARLRCSPMKGHSHVYWYRQLPEEGLKFMVYLQKENIIDESGMPKERFSAEFPKEGPSILRIQQVVRGDSAAYFCASSRDRGLDQPQHFGDGTRLSIL.

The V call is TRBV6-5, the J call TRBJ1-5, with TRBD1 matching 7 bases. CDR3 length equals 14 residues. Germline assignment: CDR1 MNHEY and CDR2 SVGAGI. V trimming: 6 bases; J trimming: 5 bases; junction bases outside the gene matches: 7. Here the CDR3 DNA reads TGTGCCAGCAGCTCTGACAGGGTCGATCAGCCCCAGCATTTT. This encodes CASSSDRVDQPQHF.

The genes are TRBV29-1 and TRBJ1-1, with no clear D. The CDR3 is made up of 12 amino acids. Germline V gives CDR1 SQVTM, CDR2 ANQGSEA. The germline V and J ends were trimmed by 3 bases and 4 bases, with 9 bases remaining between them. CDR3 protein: CSVDGVGTEAFF. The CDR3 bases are TGCAGCGTTGATGGCGTGGGCACTGAAGCTTTCTTT.

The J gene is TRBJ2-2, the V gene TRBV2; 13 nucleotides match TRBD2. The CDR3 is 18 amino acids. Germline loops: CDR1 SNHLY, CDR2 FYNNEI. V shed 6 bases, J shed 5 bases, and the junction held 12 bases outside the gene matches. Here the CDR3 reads CASSPENGLAGVTGELFF. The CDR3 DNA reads TGTGCCAGCAGCCCAGAAAACGGACTAGCGGGGGTGACCGGGGAGCTGTTTTTT.

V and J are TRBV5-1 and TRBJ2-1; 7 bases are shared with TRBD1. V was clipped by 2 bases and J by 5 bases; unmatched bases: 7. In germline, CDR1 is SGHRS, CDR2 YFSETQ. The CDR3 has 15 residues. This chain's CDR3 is CASSFQGEGDNEQFF. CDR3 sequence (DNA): TGCGCCAGCAGCTTCCAGGGGGAAGGAGACAATGAGCAGTTCTTC.

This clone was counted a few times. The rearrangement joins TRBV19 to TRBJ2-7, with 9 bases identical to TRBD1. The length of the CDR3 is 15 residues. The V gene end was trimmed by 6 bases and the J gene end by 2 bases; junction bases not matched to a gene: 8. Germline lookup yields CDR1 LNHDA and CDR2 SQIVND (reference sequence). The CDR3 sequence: CASSNSQGATYEQYF. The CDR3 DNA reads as TGTGCCAGTAGCAATTCACAGGGGGCGACCTACGAGCAGTACTTC.

The CDR3 sequence is CAWSVLGETQYF. The CDR3 DNA is TGTGCCTGGAGTGTACTAGGAGAGACCCAGTACTTC. The chain recombines TRBV30 with TRBJ2-5; D is possibly TRBD2 (5 bases). The CDR3 has 12 amino acids. In germline, CDR1 is GTSNPN, CDR2 SVGIG (reference sequence). V was cut by 0 bases and J by 4 bases, with 6 bases left in between.

The CDR3, as DNA: TGTGCCAGCAGCGAAACTAGCGGGGGCTACAATGAGCAGTTCTTC. Its translation is CASSETSGGYNEQFF. The rearrangement joins TRBV2 to TRBJ2-1; 11 bases are a match to TRBD2. CDR3 length: 15 amino acids. Trimming at V came to 6 bases and at J to 3 bases, leaving 4 bases not matched to a gene. The germline gives CDR1 SNHLY, CDR2 FYNNEI.

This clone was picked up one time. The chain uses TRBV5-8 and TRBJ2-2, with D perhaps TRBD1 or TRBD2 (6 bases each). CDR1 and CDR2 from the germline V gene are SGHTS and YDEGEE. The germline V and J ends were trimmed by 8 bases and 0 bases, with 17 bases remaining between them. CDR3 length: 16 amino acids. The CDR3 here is CASRGGGGPNTGELFF. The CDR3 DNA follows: TGTGCCAGTCGGGGAGGAGGGGGTCCGAACACCGGGGAGCTGTTTTTT.

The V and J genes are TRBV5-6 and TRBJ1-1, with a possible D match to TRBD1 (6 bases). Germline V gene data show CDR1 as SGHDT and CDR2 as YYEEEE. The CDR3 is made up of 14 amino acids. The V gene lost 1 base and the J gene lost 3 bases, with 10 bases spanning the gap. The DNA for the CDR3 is TGTGCCAGCAGCTTGTTGCAGGGGTACACTGAAGCTTTCTTT. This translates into CASSLLQGYTEAFF. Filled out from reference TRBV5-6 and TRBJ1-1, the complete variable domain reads DAGVTQSPTHLIKTRGQQVTLRCSPKSGHDTVSWYQQALGQGPQFIFQYYEEEERQRGNFPDRFSGHQFPNYSSELNVNALLLGDSALYLCASSLLQGYTEAFFGQGTRLTVV.

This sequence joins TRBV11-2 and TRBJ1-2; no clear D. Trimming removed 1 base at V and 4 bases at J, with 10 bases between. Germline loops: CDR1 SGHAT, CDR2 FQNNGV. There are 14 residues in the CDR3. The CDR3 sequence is CASSLAPATYGYTF. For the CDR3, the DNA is TGTGCCAGCAGCTTAGCCCCCGCCACCTATGGCTACACCTTC.

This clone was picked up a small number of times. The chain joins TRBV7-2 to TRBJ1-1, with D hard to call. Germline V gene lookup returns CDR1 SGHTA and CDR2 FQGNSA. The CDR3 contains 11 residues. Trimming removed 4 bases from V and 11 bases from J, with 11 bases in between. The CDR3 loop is CASSWVLSAFF. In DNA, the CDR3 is TGTGCCAGCAGCTGGGTCCTATCGGCTTTCTTT. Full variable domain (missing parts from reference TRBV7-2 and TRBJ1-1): GAGVSQSPSNKVTEKGKDVELRCDPISGHTALYWYRQSLGQGLEFLIYFQGNSAPDKSGLPSDRFSAERTGGSVSTLTIQRTQQEDSAVYLCASSWVLSAFFGQGTRLTVV.

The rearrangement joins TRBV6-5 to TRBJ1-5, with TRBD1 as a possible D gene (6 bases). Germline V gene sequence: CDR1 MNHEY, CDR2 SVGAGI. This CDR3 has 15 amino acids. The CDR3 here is CASSGGRRGNQPQHF. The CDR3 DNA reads TGTGCTTCAAGCGGGGGGCGCAGGGGCAATCAGCCCCAGCATTTT.